This T cell receptor (beta chain) is drawn from a study of CD8+ T cells in alopecia areata. Study as a whole: Treated patients were scored for severity by percent of scalp affected. Study-wide results and caveats: Tofacitinib yielded significantly lower scalp clonality and fewer expanded CD8+ clones among the top 100. Tissue-resident alphabeta T cells belonging to normal skin likewise get sequenced within scalp specimens.

As to treatment: oral pan-JAK inhibitor, 5-10 mg twice daily. Alopecia areata patients provided lesional scalp punch biopsies and peripheral blood. Reverse transcribed after extraction, RNA yielded cDNA as the sequencing template. Clones were read by immunoSEQ multiplex PCR, and TCRdb kept only the in-frame ones, dropping some. The sample includes under 95,000 clones, over 70% of them seen just once. This clone appeared once. Its antigen is unidentified. The trim removed 0 bases at V and 0 bases at J, leaving 4 bases unmatched. The CDR3 covers 16 residues. Germline values: CDR1 SGHTA, CDR2 FQGTGA. The sample here was CD8+ T cells sorted from blood, taken between weeks 43 and 45, from a patient treated with tofacitinib. The chain couples TRBV7-3 to TRBJ1-1, with TRBD1 matching 7 bases. The clonotype was recovered from a human donor with alopecia areata. CDR3 DNA: TGTGCCAGCAGCTTAACGGGGACAGATATGAACACTGAAGCTTTCTTT. As protein: CASSLTGTDMNTEAFF.